Given below is one T cell receptor beta chain in context. The target antigen is unknown. The record originates from a study of cytomegalovirus exposure and HLA in healthy donors. Every donor was a healthy person donating bone marrow. A multiplex PCR was run with 60 Vbeta primers and 13 Jbeta primers. Assay: immunoSEQ multiplex PCR; the TCRdb copy retains only in-frame clones and omits some. Altogether around 130,000 clones are present, approximately 80% being singletons, with the ten largest covering approximately 2%. The germline CDR1 and CDR2 sequences are SGHTA and FQGTGA. This CDR3 contains 16 residues. The junction had 9 bases not matched to a gene; V was cut back by 5 bases and J by 7 bases. Overall study results and limits: By a later analysis, the bulk of CMV-associated TCR beta chains appeared HLA-restricted. Generally TCR sequences proved uncommon, though certain public TCRs appeared in numerous donors.

Sequenced material: PBMCs. The sequence came from a young man in good health and CMV-seronegative. The chain is built from TRBV7-3 and TRBJ2-1; 12 bases map to TRBD2. The CDR3 nucleotides are TGTGCCAGCAGCCTCCGACTAGCGGGAGTGAGTAATGAGCAGTTCTTC. Its protein product is CASSLRLAGVSNEQFF.